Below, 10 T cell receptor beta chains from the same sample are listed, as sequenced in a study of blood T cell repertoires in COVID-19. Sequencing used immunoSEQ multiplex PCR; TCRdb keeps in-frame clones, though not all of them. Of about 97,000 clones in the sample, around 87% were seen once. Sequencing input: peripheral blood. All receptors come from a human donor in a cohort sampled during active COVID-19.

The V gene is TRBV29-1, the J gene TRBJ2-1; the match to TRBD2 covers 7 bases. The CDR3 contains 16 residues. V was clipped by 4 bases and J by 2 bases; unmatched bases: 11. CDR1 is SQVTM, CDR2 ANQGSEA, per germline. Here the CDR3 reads CSVGWRTGGPYNEQFF. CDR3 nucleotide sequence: TGCAGCGTTGGGTGGAGGACGGGAGGTCCCTACAATGAGCAGTTCTTC.

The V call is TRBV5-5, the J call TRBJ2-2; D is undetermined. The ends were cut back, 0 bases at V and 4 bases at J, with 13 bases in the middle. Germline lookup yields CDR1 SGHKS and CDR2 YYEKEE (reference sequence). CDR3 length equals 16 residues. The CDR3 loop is CASSLGTVRSTGELFF. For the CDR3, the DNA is TGTGCCAGCAGCTTGGGTACTGTTCGGTCCACCGGGGAGCTGTTTTTT.

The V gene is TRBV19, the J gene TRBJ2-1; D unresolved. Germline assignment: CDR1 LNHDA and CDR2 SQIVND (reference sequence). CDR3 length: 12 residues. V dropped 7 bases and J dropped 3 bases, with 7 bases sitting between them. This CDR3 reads CASMPNYNEQFF. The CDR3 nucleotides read TGTGCCAGTATGCCTAACTACAATGAGCAGTTCTTC.

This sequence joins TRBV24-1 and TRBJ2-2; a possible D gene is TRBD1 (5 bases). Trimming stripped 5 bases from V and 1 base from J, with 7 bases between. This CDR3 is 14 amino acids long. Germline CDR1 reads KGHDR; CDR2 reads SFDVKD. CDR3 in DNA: TGTGCCACCAGTGCCGACAGGAACACCGGGGAGCTGTTTTTT. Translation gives CATSADRNTGELFF.

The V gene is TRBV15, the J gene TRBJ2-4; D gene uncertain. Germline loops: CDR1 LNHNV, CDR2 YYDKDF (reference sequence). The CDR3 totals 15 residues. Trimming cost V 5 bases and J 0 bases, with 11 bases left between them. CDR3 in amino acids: CATSGFTEAKNIQYF. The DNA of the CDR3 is TGTGCCACCAGCGGGTTTACAGAAGCCAAAAACATTCAGTACTTC. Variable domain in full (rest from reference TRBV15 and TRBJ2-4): DAMVIQNPRYQVTQFGKPVTLSCSQTLNHNVMYWYQQKSSQAPKLLFHYYDKDFNNEADTPDNFQSRRPNTSFCFLDIRSPGLGDTAMYLCATSGFTEAKNIQYFGAGTRLSVL.

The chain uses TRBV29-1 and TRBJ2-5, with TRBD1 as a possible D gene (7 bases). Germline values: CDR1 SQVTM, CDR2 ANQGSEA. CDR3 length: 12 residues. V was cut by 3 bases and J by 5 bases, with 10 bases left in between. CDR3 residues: CSVEAGGETQYF. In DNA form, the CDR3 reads TGCAGCGTTGAGGCAGGGGGGGAGACCCAGTACTTC. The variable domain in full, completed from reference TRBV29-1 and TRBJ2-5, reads SAVISQKPSRDICQRGTSLTIQCQVDSQVTMMFWYRQQPGQSLTLIATANQGSEATYESGFVIDKFPISRPNLTFSTLTVSNMSPEDSSIYLCSVEAGGETQYFGPGTRLLVL.

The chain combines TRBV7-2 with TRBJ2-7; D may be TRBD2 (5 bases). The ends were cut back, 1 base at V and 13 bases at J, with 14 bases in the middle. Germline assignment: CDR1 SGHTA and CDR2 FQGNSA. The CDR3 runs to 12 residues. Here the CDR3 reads CASSLVPGLLYF. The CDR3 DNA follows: TGTGCCAGCAGCTTAGTGCCGGGGTTACTATACTTC.

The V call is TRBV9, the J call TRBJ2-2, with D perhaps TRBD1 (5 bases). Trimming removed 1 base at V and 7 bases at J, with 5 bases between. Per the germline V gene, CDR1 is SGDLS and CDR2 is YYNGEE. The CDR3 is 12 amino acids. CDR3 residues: CASSVRGGELFF. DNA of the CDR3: TGTGCCAGCAGCGTAAGGGGCGGGGAGCTGTTTTTT.

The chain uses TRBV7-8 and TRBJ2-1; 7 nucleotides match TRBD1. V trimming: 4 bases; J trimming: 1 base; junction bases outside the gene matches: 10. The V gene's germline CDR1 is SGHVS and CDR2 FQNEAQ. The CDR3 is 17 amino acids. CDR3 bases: TGTGCCAGCAGCTGGGGGACAGCGGTGGGGTCCTACAATGAGCAGTTCTTC. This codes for CASSWGTAVGSYNEQFF.

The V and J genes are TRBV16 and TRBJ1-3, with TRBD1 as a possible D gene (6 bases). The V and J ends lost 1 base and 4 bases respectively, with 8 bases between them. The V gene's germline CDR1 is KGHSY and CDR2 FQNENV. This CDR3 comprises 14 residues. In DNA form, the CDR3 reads TGTGCCAGCAGCCAATTTGGACAGGGAAACACCATATATTTT. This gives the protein CASSQFGQGNTIYF.